These T cell receptor beta chains were read from a single sample in a study of Ad26.COV2.S vaccination and SARS-CoV-2 variants. Produced via immunoSEQ multiplex PCR; TCRdb's table is partial and in-frame only. This table has 300,000 to 400,000 clones, around 89% appearing once. This specimen was peripheral blood, taken in a trial of Ad26.COV2.S vaccine versus placebo. The origin of the receptors is a person aged 18 to 59 who received the Ad26.COV2.S COVID-19 vaccine or a placebo. The CDR3 runs from the conserved cysteine through the conserved F or W. Each record gives: V gene, D gene, J gene, clone size, CDR3 DNA, CDR3 protein. A D gene is named only where the DNA matches it firmly. Only some rows state a clone size, as once, few, many or a class for expanded clones.

>TRBV28|TRBD1|TRBJ2-1|NA
TGTGCCAGCAGCCTGACAGGGGCGACATACAATGAGCAGTTCTTC
CASSLTGATYNEQFF
>TRBV12-3/TRBV12-4|NA|TRBJ1-1|NA
TGTGCCAGCAACCCAAGCGGGAGCACTGAAGCTTTCTTT
CASNPSGSTEAFF
>TRBV5-1|NA|TRBJ2-3|NA
TGCGCCAGCAGCGTGACAGGTCGCCGCACAGATACGCAGTATTTT
CASSVTGRRTDTQYF
>TRBV24-1|NA|TRBJ2-4|NA
TGTGCCACCAGTGATTCCTCAGGCCTCACCCCAATTCAGTACTTC
CATSDSSGLTPIQYF
>TRBV19|TRBD2|TRBJ2-3|NA
TGTGCCAGTAGTACCCGGACTAGCGGCACAGATACGCAGTATTTT
CASSTRTSGTDTQYF
>TRBV5-8|NA|TRBJ1-5|NA
TGTGCCAGCAGCTTGTCTATATGGGGTAGCAATCAGCCCCAGCATTTT
CASSLSIWGSNQPQHF
>TRBV15|NA|TRBJ1-6|NA
TGTGCCACCAGCAGAGATTACGGGGGTTCAGATTCACCCCTCCACTTT
CATSRDYGGSDSPLHF
>TRBV4-2|TRBD2|TRBJ2-1|NA
TGTGCCAGCAGCCAAGATGGGCTAGCGGTCGCCGGCAATGAGCAGTTCTTC
CASSQDGLAVAGNEQFF
>TRBV6-2/TRBV6-3|NA|TRBJ2-2|NA
TGTGCCAGCAGCCGGGCTCCTAACACCGGGGAGCTGTTTTTT
CASSRAPNTGELFF
>TRBV7-9|NA|TRBJ2-5|NA
TGTGCCAGCAGCTTAGGCTCTGGGGAAGAGACCCAGTACTTC
CASSLGSGEETQYF
>TRBV28|TRBD1|TRBJ2-2|few
TGTGCCAGTAGAACAGGGGGCTTCACCGGGGAGCTGTTTTTT
CASRTGGFTGELFF
>TRBV29-1|NA|TRBJ2-5|once
TGCAGCGTTATTGACTCCGGGAGACAAGAGACCCAGTACTTC
CSVIDSGRQETQYF
>TRBV7-2|TRBD1|TRBJ1-5|NA
TGTGCCAGCAGCCAAAGGGGACAGGGGTCTGGCCAGCCCCAGCATTTT
CASSQRGQGSGQPQHF
>TRBV5-6|TRBD1|TRBJ1-5|NA
TGTGCCAGCAGCTTAGGGACAGGGGGACGGCCCCAGCATTTT
CASSLGTGGRPQHF
>TRBV30|NA|TRBJ2-5|NA
TGTGCCTGGAGTCCTCAAGAGACCCAGTACTTC
CAWSPQETQYF
>TRBV14|TRBD2|TRBJ2-7|NA
TGTGCCAGCAGCCAGGGGACTAGCGGGAGGTACGAGCAGTACTTC
CASSQGTSGRYEQYF
>TRBV5-1|NA|TRBJ2-7|NA
TGCGCCAGCAGTTCACAGGGCTACGAGCAGTACTTC
CASSSQGYEQYF
>TRBV5-1|NA|TRBJ2-2|NA
TGCGCCAGCAGCTTGGTTATGGCCCCCACCGGGGAGCTGTTTTTT
CASSLVMAPTGELFF
>TRBV4-1|NA|TRBJ1-2|NA
TGCGCCAGCAGCCAAGATCTAAGTGGTGGCTACACCTTC
CASSQDLSGGYTF
>TRBV9|NA|TRBJ2-3|NA
TGTGCCAGCAGCGTAGTAGAGGGGGGGCCGACAGATACGCAGTATTTT
CASSVVEGGPTDTQYF
>TRBV28|TRBD2|TRBJ2-1|NA
TGTGCCAGCAGTTCTCGGACTAGCGCTATCTCCTACAATGAGCAGTTCTTC
CASSSRTSAISYNEQFF
>TRBV19|NA|TRBJ1-6|NA
TGTGCCAGTTCCGCAGGGACCCACTCACCCCTCCACTTT
CASSAGTHSPLHF